A selection of T cell receptor beta chains follows, all from one sample in a study of blood T cells in healthy people across ages. TCRdb called the 5' RACE reads again in MiXCR, with one record for every CDR3 protein. This sample has about 640,000 distinct CDR3 sequences, with about 54% found just once. Sequencing was carried out using blood. The receptors were sampled from a man in his sixties in good health. Both conserved end residues are part of each CDR3. The order of the fields is CDR3 length, V gene, D gene, J gene, clone size, CDR3 DNA, CDR3 protein. D genes are given only for firm matches. The listing skips clone size in some rows; elsewhere it reads once, few, many or a size class.

CDR3 length: 15; V gene: TRBV10-1; D gene: -; J gene: TRBJ2-5; clone size: -; CDR3 DNA: TGCGCCAGCAGTTTCGGGTCCAACCCGGGAGAGACCCAGTACTTC; CDR3 protein: CASSFGSNPGETQYF
CDR3 length: 14; V gene: TRBV28; D gene: -; J gene: TRBJ1-6; clone size: -; CDR3 DNA: TGTGCCAGCAGTTCCCCAGCCACTATTACACCCCTCCACTTT; CDR3 protein: CASSSPATITPLHF
CDR3 length: 17; V gene: TRBV5-1; D gene: TRBD1; J gene: TRBJ2-7; clone size: -; CDR3 DNA: TGCGCCAGCAGCTTCCGCACACGGGACAGCGCATACAATGAGCAGTACTTC; CDR3 protein: CASSFRTRDSAYNEQYF
CDR3 length: 13; V gene: TRBV20-1; D gene: -; J gene: TRBJ1-1; clone size: -; CDR3 DNA: TGCAGTGCTAGATCCTTCAGGGTGACTGAAGCTTTCTTT; CDR3 protein: CSARSFRVTEAFF
CDR3 length: 15; V gene: TRBV4-2; D gene: -; J gene: TRBJ2-7; clone size: -; CDR3 DNA: TGTGCCAGCAGCCAAGACAGGGGCTCCTACAATGAGCAGTACTTC; CDR3 protein: CASSQDRGSYNEQYF
CDR3 length: 16; V gene: TRBV24-1; D gene: -; J gene: TRBJ2-1; clone size: -; CDR3 DNA: TGTGCCACCCCTGGGAAAGGTCGGCATATATCTGAAGAGCAGTTCTTC; CDR3 protein: CATPGKGRHISEEQFF
CDR3 length: 13; V gene: TRBV7-6; D gene: TRBD1; J gene: TRBJ1-2; clone size: few; CDR3 DNA: TGTGCCAGCAGCCCAAGCAGGGGGTATGGCTACACCTTC; CDR3 protein: CASSPSRGYGYTF
CDR3 length: 15; V gene: TRBV7-2; D gene: TRBD1; J gene: TRBJ1-2; clone size: -; CDR3 DNA: TGTGCCAGCAGCCCCGGGACAGGGGGGGCCTATGGCTACACCTTC; CDR3 protein: CASSPGTGGAYGYTF
CDR3 length: 14; V gene: TRBV12-3/TRBV12-4; D gene: TRBD2; J gene: TRBJ2-7; clone size: -; CDR3 DNA: TGTGCCAGCAGGGTAGCGGGGGGCTCCTACGAGCAGTACTTC; CDR3 protein: CASRVAGGSYEQYF
CDR3 length: 15; V gene: TRBV14; D gene: TRBD1; J gene: TRBJ1-2; clone size: -; CDR3 DNA: TGTGCCAGCAGCCACGGGACAGGGGCTGGCTATGGCTACACCTTC; CDR3 protein: CASSHGTGAGYGYTF
CDR3 length: 15; V gene: TRBV4-1; D gene: -; J gene: TRBJ1-4; clone size: -; CDR3 DNA: TGCGCCAGCAGCCACAACCCAGGAATAGTAGAAAAACTGTTTTTT; CDR3 protein: CASSHNPGIVEKLFF
CDR3 length: 14; V gene: TRBV6-5; D gene: -; J gene: TRBJ1-5; clone size: -; CDR3 DNA: TGTGCCTCCCGTGGGGGTTATAGCAATCAGCCCCAGCATTTT; CDR3 protein: CASRGGYSNQPQHF
CDR3 length: 14; V gene: TRBV28; D gene: -; J gene: TRBJ2-3; clone size: once; CDR3 DNA: TGTGCCAGCAGATCCGGACAGCTGACAGATACGCAGTATTTT; CDR3 protein: CASRSGQLTDTQYF
CDR3 length: 15; V gene: TRBV27; D gene: TRBD1; J gene: TRBJ1-6; clone size: -; CDR3 DNA: TGTGCCAGCAGTCAGACAGGGTCCTATAATTCACCCCTCCACTTT; CDR3 protein: CASSQTGSYNSPLHF
CDR3 length: 15; V gene: TRBV7-2; D gene: TRBD2; J gene: TRBJ2-3; clone size: few; CDR3 DNA: TGTGCCAGCATCCGACTAGCGGGGGGAGCTGATACGCAGTATTTT; CDR3 protein: CASIRLAGGADTQYF
CDR3 length: 15; V gene: TRBV20-1; D gene: -; J gene: TRBJ1-2; clone size: -; CDR3 DNA: TGCAGTGCTAGAGATCATAACAGGGCCAACTATGGCTACACCTTC; CDR3 protein: CSARDHNRANYGYTF
CDR3 length: 17; V gene: TRBV14; D gene: -; J gene: TRBJ2-2; clone size: few; CDR3 DNA: TGTGCCAGCAGCCCTTACATAGGGGACCTCATCGCGGGGGAGCTGTTTTTT; CDR3 protein: CASSPYIGDLIAGELFF
CDR3 length: 14; V gene: TRBV20-1; D gene: TRBD2; J gene: TRBJ2-3; clone size: many; CDR3 DNA: TGCAGTGCTATAATAGCGGGGGGCGGTGATACGCAGTATTTT; CDR3 protein: CSAIIAGGGDTQYF
CDR3 length: 14; V gene: TRBV20-1; D gene: -; J gene: TRBJ1-6; clone size: few; CDR3 DNA: TGCAGTGCGCGGGGGACGTTCTATAATTCACCCCTCCACTTT; CDR3 protein: CSARGTFYNSPLHF
CDR3 length: 12; V gene: TRBV20-1; D gene: -; J gene: TRBJ2-1; clone size: -; CDR3 DNA: TGCAGTGCTAGACTAGCCAACAATGAGCAGTTCTTC; CDR3 protein: CSARLANNEQFF
CDR3 length: 13; V gene: TRBV5-1; D gene: -; J gene: TRBJ2-3; clone size: -; CDR3 DNA: TGCGCCAGCAGCCCCACTACCACAGGTACGCAGTATTTT; CDR3 protein: CASSPTTTGTQYF
CDR3 length: 13; V gene: TRBV10-1; D gene: -; J gene: TRBJ2-1; clone size: -; CDR3 DNA: TGCGCCAGCAGTGAGTCGGGTACGGAGACACAGTTCTTC; CDR3 protein: CASSESGTETQFF
CDR3 length: 15; V gene: TRBV12-3/TRBV12-4; D gene: -; J gene: TRBJ2-3; clone size: -; CDR3 DNA: TGTGCCAGCAAATGGACAAGAGTCATGGCAGATACGCAGTATTTT; CDR3 protein: CASKWTRVMADTQYF
CDR3 length: 14; V gene: TRBV6-5; D gene: -; J gene: TRBJ1-1; clone size: few; CDR3 DNA: TGTGCCAGCAGTTACTTAGGTCGAGGGGCTGAAGCTTTCTTT; CDR3 protein: CASSYLGRGAEAFF
CDR3 length: 12; V gene: TRBV3-1; D gene: -; J gene: TRBJ2-7; clone size: -; CDR3 DNA: TGTGCCAGCGGGTCGAGAACCTACGAGCAGTACTTC; CDR3 protein: CASGSRTYEQYF
CDR3 length: 14; V gene: TRBV12-3/TRBV12-4; D gene: -; J gene: TRBJ2-3; clone size: -; CDR3 DNA: TGTGCCAGCAGTTGCAGAGTGACCGGAGATACGCAGTATTTT; CDR3 protein: CASSCRVTGDTQYF
CDR3 length: 12; V gene: TRBV10-3; D gene: -; J gene: TRBJ2-3; clone size: -; CDR3 DNA: TGTGCCATCAGCGAGCCAGCAGATACGCAGTATTTT; CDR3 protein: CAISEPADTQYF
CDR3 length: 12; V gene: TRBV12-3/TRBV12-4; D gene: TRBD1; J gene: TRBJ2-3; clone size: -; CDR3 DNA: TGTGCCAGCGGGACAGGGGGCAGTACGCAGTATTTT; CDR3 protein: CASGTGGSTQYF
CDR3 length: 13; V gene: TRBV15; D gene: TRBD1; J gene: TRBJ2-3; clone size: -; CDR3 DNA: TGTGCCACGCACAGGGGCTCCACAGATACGCAGTATTTT; CDR3 protein: CATHRGSTDTQYF
CDR3 length: 12; V gene: TRBV6-5; D gene: -; J gene: TRBJ2-3; clone size: -; CDR3 DNA: TGTGCCAGCAGACAGGGTACAGATACGCAGTATTTT; CDR3 protein: CASRQGTDTQYF
CDR3 length: 12; V gene: TRBV28; D gene: -; J gene: TRBJ1-6; clone size: many; CDR3 DNA: TGTGCCAGCAGTTTAGAGGATTCACCCCTCCACTTT; CDR3 protein: CASSLEDSPLHF
CDR3 length: 14; V gene: TRBV7-9; D gene: TRBD2; J gene: TRBJ2-4; clone size: -; CDR3 DNA: TGTGCCAGCTCCGGGGGGAGGGCCAAAAACATTCAGTACTTC; CDR3 protein: CASSGGRAKNIQYF
CDR3 length: 12; V gene: TRBV20-1; D gene: -; J gene: TRBJ2-3; clone size: -; CDR3 DNA: TGCAGTGTCGGGCCGAGCACAGATACGCAGTATTTT; CDR3 protein: CSVGPSTDTQYF
CDR3 length: 13; V gene: TRBV6-2/TRBV6-3; D gene: -; J gene: TRBJ1-5; clone size: once; CDR3 DNA: TGTGCCAGCAGCGAGGATGGCAATCAGCCCCAGCATTTT; CDR3 protein: CASSEDGNQPQHF
CDR3 length: 12; V gene: TRBV10-3; D gene: -; J gene: TRBJ2-5; clone size: few; CDR3 DNA: TGTGCCATCAGTGATAGGGGGGAGACCCAGTACTTC; CDR3 protein: CAISDRGETQYF
CDR3 length: 16; V gene: TRBV3-1; D gene: TRBD1; J gene: TRBJ2-7; clone size: -; CDR3 DNA: TGTGCCAGCAGCCTAGGGGGCGGACAGAGCTCCTACGAGCAGTACTTC; CDR3 protein: CASSLGGGQSSYEQYF
CDR3 length: 15; V gene: TRBV5-1; D gene: TRBD2; J gene: TRBJ2-2; clone size: -; CDR3 DNA: TGCGCCAGCAGCATAGGACTAGCGGGCACCGGGGAGCTGTTTTTT; CDR3 protein: CASSIGLAGTGELFF
CDR3 length: 15; V gene: TRBV3-1; D gene: TRBD2; J gene: TRBJ2-1; clone size: few; CDR3 DNA: TGTGCCAGCAGCCGTGGAGCGGGAATATACAATGAGCAGTTCTTC; CDR3 protein: CASSRGAGIYNEQFF
CDR3 length: 14; V gene: TRBV5-1; D gene: TRBD2; J gene: TRBJ2-3; clone size: -; CDR3 DNA: TGCGCCAGCAGCTTTTGGGGAGGGGCAGATACGCAGTATTTT; CDR3 protein: CASSFWGGADTQYF
CDR3 length: 14; V gene: TRBV5-1; D gene: TRBD1; J gene: TRBJ1-2; clone size: -; CDR3 DNA: TGCGCCAGCAGCGTACAGGGGACTAACTATGGCTACACCTTC; CDR3 protein: CASSVQGTNYGYTF
CDR3 length: 15; V gene: TRBV5-5; D gene: TRBD1; J gene: TRBJ1-5; clone size: once; CDR3 DNA: TGTGCCAGCAGCTTGGGGACAGGGTACGGTCAGCCCCAGCATTTT; CDR3 protein: CASSLGTGYGQPQHF
CDR3 length: 13; V gene: TRBV11-2; D gene: -; J gene: TRBJ2-2; clone size: -; CDR3 DNA: TGTGCCAGCAGCTTACAGGTCATGGGGGAGCTGTTTTTT; CDR3 protein: CASSLQVMGELFF
CDR3 length: 15; V gene: TRBV9; D gene: -; J gene: TRBJ2-1; clone size: -; CDR3 DNA: TGTGCCAGCAGCCCTCCTAGCCACAGGCGAGATGAGCAGTTCTTC; CDR3 protein: CASSPPSHRRDEQFF
CDR3 length: 14; V gene: TRBV7-2; D gene: -; J gene: TRBJ2-7; clone size: few; CDR3 DNA: TGTGCCAGCAGCGAACGACGGGGAAACTACGAGCAGTACTTC; CDR3 protein: CASSERRGNYEQYF
CDR3 length: 15; V gene: TRBV19; D gene: TRBD1; J gene: TRBJ2-7; clone size: -; CDR3 DNA: TGTGCCAGTAGGAAATCGACAGGGGGGTCCTACGAGCAGTACTTC; CDR3 protein: CASRKSTGGSYEQYF
CDR3 length: 16; V gene: TRBV25-1; D gene: -; J gene: TRBJ2-5; clone size: few; CDR3 DNA: TGTGCCAGCAGTGAATCTCGGACCGGACGGAAGGAGACCCAGTACTTC; CDR3 protein: CASSESRTGRKETQYF
CDR3 length: 15; V gene: TRBV9; D gene: -; J gene: TRBJ2-1; clone size: -; CDR3 DNA: TGTGCCAGCAGCGTAGAATGGAGCTCCTACAATGAGCAGTTCTTC; CDR3 protein: CASSVEWSSYNEQFF
CDR3 length: 16; V gene: TRBV7-6; D gene: -; J gene: TRBJ2-1; clone size: -; CDR3 DNA: TGTGCCAGCAGCTTACTGGGCGGCGCCGGTCGGAATGAGCAGTTCTTC; CDR3 protein: CASSLLGGAGRNEQFF
CDR3 length: 12; V gene: TRBV29-1; D gene: -; J gene: TRBJ2-7; clone size: few; CDR3 DNA: TGCAGCTCGTGGGTTCGGTTCGGTGAGCAGTACTTC; CDR3 protein: CSSWVRFGEQYF
CDR3 length: 16; V gene: TRBV9; D gene: TRBD2; J gene: TRBJ2-3; clone size: -; CDR3 DNA: TGTGCCAGCAGCGTAGTCTCTAGCGGGGGTGCAGATACGCAGTATTTT; CDR3 protein: CASSVVSSGGADTQYF
CDR3 length: 17; V gene: TRBV7-2; D gene: TRBD1; J gene: TRBJ2-3; clone size: -; CDR3 DNA: TGTGCCAGCAGCTTATCACTCGCAGGGGGCTTAATGGATACGCAGTATTTT; CDR3 protein: CASSLSLAGGLMDTQYF
CDR3 length: 13; V gene: TRBV20-1; D gene: TRBD1; J gene: TRBJ2-1; clone size: -; CDR3 DNA: TGCAGTGTCCCGGACAGGGCTTACAATGAGCAGTTCTTC; CDR3 protein: CSVPDRAYNEQFF
CDR3 length: 16; V gene: TRBV3-1; D gene: TRBD2; J gene: TRBJ2-2; clone size: -; CDR3 DNA: TGTGCCAGCAGCCCACTGGGGACTAGCGGTTTCGGGGAGCTGTTTTTT; CDR3 protein: CASSPLGTSGFGELFF
CDR3 length: 14; V gene: TRBV29-1; D gene: -; J gene: TRBJ2-4; clone size: few; CDR3 DNA: TGCAGCGTTGGGGGACCTATGGCCAAAAACATTCAGTACTTC; CDR3 protein: CSVGGPMAKNIQYF
CDR3 length: 14; V gene: TRBV15; D gene: -; J gene: TRBJ2-3; clone size: few; CDR3 DNA: TGTGCCACCAGCAGAGGTCTTACCACAGATACGCAGTATTTT; CDR3 protein: CATSRGLTTDTQYF